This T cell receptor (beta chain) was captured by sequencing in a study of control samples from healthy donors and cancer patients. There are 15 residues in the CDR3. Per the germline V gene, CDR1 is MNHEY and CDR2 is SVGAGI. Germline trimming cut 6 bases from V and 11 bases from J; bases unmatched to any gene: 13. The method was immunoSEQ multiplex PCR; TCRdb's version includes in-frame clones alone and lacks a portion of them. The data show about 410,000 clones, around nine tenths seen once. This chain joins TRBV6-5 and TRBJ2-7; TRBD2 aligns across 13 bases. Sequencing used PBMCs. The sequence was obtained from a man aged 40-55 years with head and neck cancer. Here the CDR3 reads CASRSLSGTSGKEYF. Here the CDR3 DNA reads TGTGCCAGCAGATCGCTTTCCGGGACTAGCGGGAAGGAGTACTTC.